This T cell receptor (beta chain) was observed in a study of blood T cell repertoires in COVID-19. Study-level background: There were acute and convalescent COVID-19 samples, and they came from the United States, Italy and Spain. PBMCs, B-cell-depleted T cells, or T cells were the source of the cDNA or gDNA that made up the material.

In the authors' workflow: Estimation of nucleated cell counts was performed using reference gene primer amplification. TCRdb keeps only in-frame clones here, not all; method: immunoSEQ multiplex PCR. The D gene and trimming were derived from the DNA, and the V and J assignments and clone size from that table. The table shows 150,000 to 200,000 clones, with 74% occurring only once. In this sample, this clone turned up a few times. Sequenced: peripheral blood. The sequence came from a woman older than 75 with acute or convalescent COVID-19.

This chain's CDR3 is CASSLRRFGNTEAFF. CDR3 DNA: TGTGCCAGCAGTTTGAGGAGGTTCGGGAACACTGAAGCTTTCTTT. The V and J genes are TRBV28 and TRBJ1-1; D is unclear. V lost 3 bases and J lost 1, with 12 bases in between. This CDR3 spans 15 amino acids. In germline, CDR1 is MDHEN, CDR2 SYDVKM.